The 17 T cell receptor beta chains in this list originate from one sample, sequenced in a study of OX40 agonist ivuxolimab in advanced cancers. TCRdb's copy holds only in-frame clones and misses some; the assay was immunoSEQ multiplex PCR. Among under 30,000 clones listed, around 79% were seen once. Sequenced material: CD4+ or CD8+ T cells sorted from blood, taken in a trial of the OX40 agonist ivuxolimab. These TCRs come from an adult with an advanced solid tumor such as melanoma, head and neck, liver or kidney cancer.

This clone is a singleton in its sample. V usage is TRBV4-1 and J usage is TRBJ1-1; D not certain. CDR3 length: 15 amino acids. The germline gives CDR1 MGHRA, CDR2 YSYEKL. The germline V and J ends were trimmed by 1 base and 1 base, with 10 bases remaining between them. The CDR3 region has the DNA TGCGCCAGCAGCCAAGGTTCGGGGAGGAACACTGAAGCTTTCTTT. It translates to CASSQGSGRNTEAFF.

DNA for the CDR3: TGTGCCAGCAGCCCGCGCCTAAGAAAAGGGGAGACCCAGTACTTC. It specifies CASSPRLRKGETQYF. This rearrangement joins TRBV5-4 to TRBJ2-5; D gene ambiguous. CDR1 is SGHNT, CDR2 YYREEE, per germline (reference sequence). The CDR3 is made up of 15 amino acids. V dropped 4 bases and J dropped 5 bases, with 18 bases sitting between them.

The chain uses TRBV5-1 and TRBJ2-3; 12 nucleotides agree with TRBD2. This CDR3 contains 16 residues. CDR1 SGHRS and CDR2 YFSETQ come from the germline V gene. V was clipped by 4 bases and J by 4 bases; unmatched bases: 7. As DNA, the CDR3 is TGCGCCAGCAGCCCTAACCTAGCGGGAGGGGCAGATACGCAGTATTTT. This codes for CASSPNLAGGADTQYF.

The V call is TRBV7-6, the J call TRBJ2-7, with D maybe TRBD2 (6 bases). CDR1 and CDR2 from the germline V gene are SGHVS and FNYEAQ. The CDR3 loop spans 13 amino acids. The ends were cut back, 3 bases at V and 3 bases at J, with 9 bases in the middle. This CDR3 reads CASSFGTYYEQYF. CDR3 DNA sequence: TGTGCCAGCAGCTTTGGGACTTACTACGAGCAGTACTTC.

The chain has TRBV5-8 and TRBJ2-2; 8 positions agree with TRBD1. The CDR3 sequence is 16 residues long. Germline V gene sequence: CDR1 SGHTS, CDR2 YDEGEE. With 6 bases clipped from V and 1 base from J, the junction kept 8 bases outside the gene matches. The CDR3 region is CASIGYGTGNTGELFF. The DNA of the CDR3 is TGTGCCAGCATCGGATACGGGACAGGGAACACCGGGGAGCTGTTTTTT.

In its sample, this clone was seen once. CDR3 nucleotide sequence: TGTGCCAGCAGTTTCTTCCGAGAGAATTCACCCCTCCACTTT. The encoded protein is CASSFFRENSPLHF. The V call is TRBV27, the J call TRBJ1-6; no definite D call. V gave up 3 bases and J gave up 7 bases, with 10 bases separating them. This CDR3 spans 14 amino acids. Germline V gene lookup returns CDR1 MNHEY and CDR2 SMNVEV (reference sequence).

The chain uses TRBV5-1 and TRBJ2-7, with a tentative D call TRBD1 (7 bases). Germline V gene data show CDR1 as SGHRS and CDR2 as YFSETQ. Between the trimmed V and J ends, which lost 1 base and 6 bases, there was a span of 14 bases. The CDR3 runs 14 residues. The CDR3 reads CASSLPNRGGEQYF. The CDR3 region has the DNA TGCGCCAGCAGCTTGCCCAACAGGGGAGGCGAGCAGTACTTC.

V and J are TRBV7-3 and TRBJ2-2, with D uncertain. The germline gives CDR1 SGHTA, CDR2 FQGTGA. The ends were cut back, 5 bases at V and 4 bases at J, with 20 bases in the middle. The CDR3 contains 17 residues. The CDR3 region has the DNA TGTGCCAGCAGCCCAAGGGCCCCCCTAATAGGCACCGGGGAGCTGTTTTTT. It encodes CASSPRAPLIGTGELFF.

The rearrangement joins TRBV10-3 to TRBJ2-7; D could derive from TRBD1 or TRBD2 (6 bases each). Between the trimmed V and J ends, which lost 0 bases and 3 bases, there was a span of 12 bases. The CDR3 has 15 amino acids. Germline CDR1 ENHRY, CDR2 SYGVKD. The CDR3 loop reads CAISESWGAGYEQYF. The CDR3 DNA reads as TGTGCCATCAGTGAGTCATGGGGGGCGGGCTACGAGCAGTACTTC.

This chain connects TRBV7-2 to TRBJ2-1; 9 positions match TRBD2. V gave up 5 bases and J gave up 7 bases; unmatched junction bases: 12. Germline V gives CDR1 SGHTA, CDR2 FQGNSA. The CDR3 length is 16 residues. The CDR3: CASSPLLGGGVNEQFF. CDR3 in DNA: TGTGCCAGCAGCCCCTTACTGGGCGGGGGGGTTAATGAGCAGTTCTTC.

V usage is TRBV5-8 and J usage is TRBJ2-1, with 7 bases matching TRBD2. Germline lookup yields CDR1 SGHTS and CDR2 YDEGEE. This CDR3 has 15 amino acids. With 4 bases clipped from V and 6 bases from J, the junction kept 10 bases outside the gene matches. The DNA of the CDR3 is TGTGCCAGCAGCCGACGTCTGGGGGGGGGCAATGAGCAGTTCTTC. Translated: CASSRRLGGGNEQFF. Looking up the rest from reference TRBV5-8 and TRBJ2-1 gives the full variable domain: EAGVTQSPTHLIKTRGQQATLRCSPISGHTSVYWYQQALGLGLQFLLWYDEGEERNRGNFPPRFSGRQFPNYSSELNVNALELEDSALYLCASSRRLGGGNEQFFGPGTRLTVL.

The rearrangement links TRBV30 to TRBJ1-3; D is unresolved. The CDR3 covers 17 residues. CDR1 is GTSNPN and CDR2 is SVGIG in the germline V gene (reference sequence). Between the trimmed V and J ends, which lost 1 base and 0 bases, there was a span of 16 bases. Here the CDR3 reads CAWSGAGSSVSGNTIYF. DNA of the CDR3: TGTGCCTGGAGTGGTGCAGGATCTTCTGTCTCTGGAAACACCATATATTTT.

The chain uses TRBV6-6 and TRBJ2-5; D ambiguous. This CDR3 has 12 residues. Per germline, CDR1 MNHNY and CDR2 SVGAGI (reference sequence). V was shortened by 11 bases and J by 5 bases, with 15 bases between the two germline ends. CDR3 sequence (DNA): TGTGCCGTCTCGCCCGCTGGGGAGACCCAGTACTTC. Amino acid sequence: CAVSPAGETQYF.

J is TRBJ2-1 and V is TRBV28, with D perhaps TRBD1 (6 bases). The V gene lost 2 bases and the J gene lost 6 bases, with 14 bases spanning the gap. Germline CDR1 is MDHEN and CDR2 is SYDVKM. The CDR3 has 15 amino acids. The CDR3 nucleotides are TGTGCCAGCAGTTTAATAGAGAGAGGGGGCAATGAGCAGTTCTTC. Its protein product is CASSLIERGGNEQFF.

This clone was observed a few times. This chain links TRBV7-3 with TRBJ2-3; D gene ambiguous. V was cut by 2 bases and J by 3 bases, with 9 bases left in between. This CDR3 contains 14 residues. Germline V lookup: CDR1 SGHTA, CDR2 FQGTGA. This CDR3 is CASSLGLRTDTQYF. The CDR3 DNA reads TGTGCCAGCAGCTTAGGTCTCAGGACAGATACGCAGTATTTT.

The count of this clone is one. The chain uses TRBV6-1 and TRBJ1-5, with a weak D call TRBD1 (5 bases). CDR3 length: 15 amino acids. Germline V gives CDR1 MNHNS, CDR2 SASEGT. The ends were cut back, 5 bases at V and 4 bases at J, with 15 bases in the middle. The CDR3 is CASSRTAGVNQPQHF. CDR3 nucleotides: TGTGCCAGCAGTCGAACGGCGGGGGTAAATCAGCCCCAGCATTTT.

V is TRBV9 and J is TRBJ2-5; 9 bases align to TRBD1. Germline V gene sequence: CDR1 SGDLS, CDR2 YYNGEE. The CDR3 loop spans 14 amino acids. Trimming removed 3 bases from V and 4 bases from J; junction bases left unmatched: 4. The CDR3 loop is CASSARTGAETQYF. DNA of the CDR3: TGTGCCAGCAGCGCCCGGACAGGGGCAGAGACCCAGTACTTC.